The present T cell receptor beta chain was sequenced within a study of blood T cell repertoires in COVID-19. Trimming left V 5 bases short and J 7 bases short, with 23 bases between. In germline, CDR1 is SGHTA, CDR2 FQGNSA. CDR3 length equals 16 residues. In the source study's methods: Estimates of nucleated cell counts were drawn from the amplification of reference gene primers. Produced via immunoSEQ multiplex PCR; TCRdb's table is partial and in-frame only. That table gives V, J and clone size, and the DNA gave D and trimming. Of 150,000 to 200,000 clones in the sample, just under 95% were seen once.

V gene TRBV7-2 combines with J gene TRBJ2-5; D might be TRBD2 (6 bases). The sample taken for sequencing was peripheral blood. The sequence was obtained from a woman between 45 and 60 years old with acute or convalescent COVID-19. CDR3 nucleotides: TGTGCCAGCAGCCCGAGCGGGTCCTATCAACGACTGACCCAGTACTTC. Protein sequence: CASSPSGSYQRLTQYF.